Below are 8 T cell receptor beta chains sequenced from a single sample in a study of identical twins. TCRdb processed the 5' RACE reads anew with MiXCR; each CDR3 protein has one entry. The table includes about 730,000 distinct CDR3 sequences, approximately 21% detected once. The sample was also linked to a second study, of T cells expressing NK-cell markers.

The material sequenced was PBMCs. These receptors were collected from a woman younger than 30 in good health.

This clonotype was seen a single time. The chain recombines TRBV5-1 with TRBJ2-5; tentatively, D is TRBD1 (6 bases). V lost 4 bases and J 7 bases, leaving 20 bases between the germline ends. The germline CDR1 and CDR2 sequences are SGHRS and YFSETQ. This CDR3 region has 15 residues. DNA of the CDR3: TGCGCCAGCAGCCCCCCTGGAGCGAGGGGGTGGACCCAGTACTTC. It codes for CASSPPGARGWTQYF.

This CDR3 reads CASSLDRTPGSYNEQFF. The CDR3 bases are TGTGCCAGCAGCTTAGATCGGACCCCCGGGTCCTACAATGAGCAGTTCTTC. The chain uses TRBV11-2 and TRBJ2-1; no firm D call. This CDR3 region has 17 residues. Germline CDR1 and CDR2: SGHAT and FQNNGV. Trimming shortened V by 0 bases and J by 1 base, and 13 bases separated the two germline ends. The complete variable domain, with remaining parts taken from reference TRBV11-2 and TRBJ2-1, reads EAGVAQSPRYKIIEKRQSVAFWCNPISGHATLYWYQQILGQGPKLLIQFQNNGVVDDSQLPKDRFSAERLKGVDSTLKIQPAKLEDSAVYLCASSLDRTPGSYNEQFFGPGTRLTVL.

This clonotype was recorded many times. J is TRBJ1-1 and V is TRBV12-3 or TRBV12-4; D not resolved. The CDR3 runs to 12 residues. V lost 6 bases to trimming and J lost 5 bases, with 10 bases between them. CDR3 nucleotides: TGTGCCAGCAGCCCTACCGGGACTGAAGCTTTCTTT. It yields the protein CASSPTGTEAFF.

There are many counts of this clonotype. V is TRBV7-9 and J is TRBJ1-5; D is ambiguous. CDR3 length: 15 amino acids. V shed 3 bases and J shed 3 bases, with 12 bases lying between them. Germline-derived CDR1 and CDR2 are SEHNR and FQNEAQ (reference sequence). The CDR3 nucleotides read TGTGCCAGCAGCTTTGAAGGGAGTAACAATCAGCCCCAGCATTTT. This codes for CASSFEGSNNQPQHF.

V usage is TRBV20-1 and J usage is TRBJ2-1; D perhaps matches TRBD2 (5 bases). Trimming took 7 bases from V and 9 from J, leaving 19 bases between them. The CDR3 sequence is 13 residues long. CDR1 DFQATT and CDR2 SNEGSKA come from the germline V gene (reference sequence). CDR3 sequence (DNA): TGCAGTGTATCCGGCGGGTCATGGGGTGAGCAGTTCTTC. Its protein product is CSVSGGSWGEQFF.

This clonotype was observed a few times. V usage is TRBV6-2 or TRBV6-3 and J usage is TRBJ2-1; D remains ambiguous. Trimming pared 6 bases from V and 9 bases from J, leaving 12 bases between. Germline-derived CDR1 and CDR2 are MNHEY and SVGEGT. The CDR3 is 12 residues long. The CDR3 protein is CASSLNYGEQFF. DNA for the CDR3: TGTGCCAGCAGCCTCAATTACGGTGAGCAGTTCTTC.

This clonotype was detected a few times. This chain uses TRBV9 with TRBJ2-1; possibly TRBD1 or TRBD2 for D (5 bases each). Per germline, CDR1 SGDLS and CDR2 YYNGEE. The length of the CDR3 is 15 residues. Trimming stripped 0 bases from V and 5 bases from J, with 12 bases between. Written as DNA, the CDR3 is TGTGCCAGCAGCGTAGCGGGGCTTCATAACAATGAGCAGTTCTTC. Translation gives CASSVAGLHNNEQFF.

This clonotype was seen ten or more times. This chain links TRBV5-1 with TRBJ2-1; no firm D call. This CDR3 spans 16 amino acids. V was trimmed by 3 bases and J by 0 bases, leaving 13 bases between them. Germline V gene data show CDR1 as SGHRS and CDR2 as YFSETQ. The CDR3, as DNA: TGCGCCAGCAGCTCAAACAGTCTCGGCTCCTACAATGAGCAGTTCTTC. Translation: CASSSNSLGSYNEQFF.